This record concerns one TCR beta chain sequence. Both ends of each TCR cDNA library bore sample-specific barcodes. Via MiXCR, TCRdb re-called the 5' RACE reads, giving one row per CDR3 protein. The sample lists 300,000 to 450,000 distinct CDR3 sequences; over 25% were seen once. This sample was included in a study of identical twins' blood T cells. Sequences were obtained from PBMCs. The receptor was derived from a woman between 18 and 50 years old in good health.

The CDR3 sequence: CSVVVNEQFF. CDR3 sequence (DNA): TGCAGCGTTGTAGTCAATGAGCAGTTCTTC. The genes are TRBV29-1 and TRBJ2-1; D is ambiguous. Trimming cost V 4 bases and J 6 bases, with 4 bases left between them. Germline V gene data show CDR1 as SQVTM and CDR2 as ANQGSEA. This CDR3 has 10 amino acids.